These T cell receptor beta chains were read from a single sample in a study of T cells in Graves' hyperthyroidism and ophthalmopathy. TCRdb fed the multiplex PCR reads into MiXCR, producing one record per CDR3 protein. The sample consists of 500,000 to 800,000 distinct CDR3 sequences, about 45% of them appearing once. The sequenced material came from peripheral blood or thyroid tissue (not recorded which). The receptors come from an adult man with Graves' disease, either hyperthyroidism or ophthalmopathy (not recorded which). The CDR3 runs from the conserved cysteine through the conserved F or W. D genes are given only for firm matches. The listing skips clone size in some rows; elsewhere it reads once, few, many or a size class.

d_gene: TRBD1
abundance: few
j_gene: TRBJ1-2
v_gene: TRBV2
CDR3aa: CASSVDRVSNYGYTF
CDR3nt: TGTGCCAGCAGTGTCGACAGGGTGTCTAACTATGGCTACACCTTC

d_gene: .
abundance: .
j_gene: TRBJ2-5
v_gene: TRBV20-1
CDR3aa: CSARSGGNQETQYF
CDR3nt: TGCAGTGCTAGATCCGGAGGCAACCAAGAGACCCAGTACTTC

d_gene: .
abundance: many
j_gene: TRBJ2-7
v_gene: TRBV25-1
CDR3aa: CASTFYYEQYF
CDR3nt: TGTGCCAGCACCTTTTACTACGAGCAGTACTTC

d_gene: .
abundance: few
j_gene: TRBJ2-2
v_gene: TRBV10-2
CDR3aa: CASSERNTGELFF
CDR3nt: TGTGCCAGCAGCGAAAGGAACACCGGGGAGCTGTTTTTT

d_gene: .
abundance: many
j_gene: TRBJ1-2
v_gene: TRBV9
CDR3aa: CASSVGTESNYGYTF
CDR3nt: TGTGCCAGCAGCGTAGGGACAGAGTCTAACTATGGCTACACCTTC

d_gene: TRBD1
abundance: .
j_gene: TRBJ1-2
v_gene: TRBV19
CDR3aa: CASSIVRGQANYGYTF
CDR3nt: TGTGCCAGTAGTATAGTTCGGGGACAGGCGAACTATGGCTACACCTTC

d_gene: TRBD2
abundance: .
j_gene: TRBJ2-5
v_gene: TRBV7-8
CDR3aa: CASSLSGGPSGRRDQYF
CDR3nt: TGTGCCAGCAGCTTATCCGGGGGCCCTAGCGGGCGGAGGGACCAGTACTTC

d_gene: TRBD1
abundance: .
j_gene: TRBJ2-7
v_gene: TRBV5-1
CDR3aa: CASSLLGTGATGQYF
CDR3nt: TGCGCCAGCAGCTTGCTCGGGACAGGAGCTACGGGGCAGTACTTC

d_gene: TRBD2
abundance: .
j_gene: TRBJ2-5
v_gene: TRBV11-2
CDR3aa: CASSLVGLAGGGSQETQYF
CDR3nt: TGTGCCAGCAGCTTAGTGGGACTAGCGGGAGGGGGCAGCCAAGAGACCCAGTACTTC

d_gene: TRBD1
abundance: .
j_gene: TRBJ1-6
v_gene: TRBV18
CDR3aa: CASSPSRPGQGNNSPLHF
CDR3nt: TGTGCCAGCTCACCTTCCCGACCGGGACAGGGGAATAATTCACCCCTCCACTTT

d_gene: TRBD1
abundance: .
j_gene: TRBJ1-4
v_gene: TRBV7-9
CDR3aa: CASSALQGGDEKLFF
CDR3nt: TGTGCCAGCAGCGCCTTGCAGGGGGGGGATGAAAAACTGTTTTTT

d_gene: TRBD1
abundance: .
j_gene: TRBJ1-5
v_gene: TRBV24-1
CDR3aa: CASKTITGANQPQHF
CDR3nt: TGTGCCAGCAAAACGATTACAGGGGCTAATCAGCCCCAGCATTTT

d_gene: .
abundance: many
j_gene: TRBJ2-7
v_gene: TRBV25-1
CDR3aa: CASSMRGYEQYF
CDR3nt: TGTGCCAGCTCTATGCGGGGCTACGAGCAGTACTTC

d_gene: .
abundance: .
j_gene: TRBJ1-1
v_gene: TRBV19
CDR3aa: CAWSRQMNTEAFF
CDR3nt: TGTGCCTGGAGCAGACAGATGAACACTGAAGCTTTCTTT

d_gene: .
abundance: .
j_gene: TRBJ2-2
v_gene: TRBV7-8
CDR3aa: CASSGIRNTGELFF
CDR3nt: TGTGCCAGCAGCGGAATCAGGAACACCGGGGAGCTGTTTTTT

d_gene: .
abundance: .
j_gene: TRBJ2-2
v_gene: TRBV5-1
CDR3aa: CVMHPPGEANTGELFF
CDR3nt: TGTGTCATGCATCCGCCCGGGGAAGCGAACACCGGGGAGCTGTTTTTT

d_gene: .
abundance: once
j_gene: TRBJ1-5
v_gene: TRBV15
CDR3aa: CATSRDYPGTVSNQPQHF
CDR3nt: TGTGCCACCAGCAGAGATTACCCAGGGACGGTTAGCAATCAGCCCCAGCATTTT

d_gene: .
abundance: many
j_gene: TRBJ2-7
v_gene: TRBV2
CDR3aa: CASSPGGLSYEQYF
CDR3nt: TGTGCCAGCAGTCCTGGAGGGCTCAGCTACGAGCAGTACTTC

d_gene: .
abundance: few
j_gene: TRBJ2-5
v_gene: TRBV19
CDR3aa: CASSALGGQETQYF
CDR3nt: TGTGCCAGTAGTGCACTAGGGGGACAAGAGACCCAGTACTTC

d_gene: .
abundance: .
j_gene: TRBJ1-2
v_gene: TRBV6-5
CDR3aa: CASSYSSGEGYTF
CDR3nt: TGTGCCAGCAGTTACTCCTCGGGGGAAGGCTACACCTTC

d_gene: .
abundance: .
j_gene: TRBJ1-2
v_gene: TRBV29-1
CDR3aa: CSGTMTGYGYTF
CDR3nt: TGCAGCGGGACAATGACAGGCTATGGCTACACCTTC

d_gene: .
abundance: .
j_gene: TRBJ2-5
v_gene: TRBV7-8
CDR3aa: CASSLVRMGRGLQETQYF
CDR3nt: TGTGCCAGCAGCTTAGTCCGGATGGGACGGGGGCTGCAAGAGACCCAGTACTTC

d_gene: .
abundance: .
j_gene: TRBJ2-7
v_gene: TRBV15
CDR3aa: CATSRDLPYEQYF
CDR3nt: TGTGCCACCAGCAGAGATCTCCCCTACGAGCAGTACTTC

d_gene: TRBD1
abundance: many
j_gene: TRBJ1-5
v_gene: TRBV7-8
CDR3aa: CASSLSQGGGPQHF
CDR3nt: TGTGCCAGCAGCTTATCGCAGGGGGGAGGGCCCCAGCATTTT

d_gene: TRBD1
abundance: .
j_gene: TRBJ2-7
v_gene: TRBV14
CDR3aa: CASSQASWTGTGGYEQYF
CDR3nt: TGTGCCAGCAGCCAAGCCTCCTGGACCGGGACAGGGGGTTACGAGCAGTACTTC

d_gene: .
abundance: .
j_gene: TRBJ1-5
v_gene: TRBV2
CDR3aa: CASSLEGGWGDQPQHF
CDR3nt: TGTGCCAGCAGTTTAGAGGGGGGGTGGGGAGATCAGCCCCAGCATTTT

d_gene: TRBD1
abundance: many
j_gene: TRBJ1-2
v_gene: TRBV7-2
CDR3aa: CASRTGQDRPYGYTF
CDR3nt: TGTGCCAGCAGAACGGGACAGGACAGACCTTATGGCTACACCTTC

d_gene: TRBD2
abundance: few
j_gene: TRBJ2-7
v_gene: TRBV10-3
CDR3aa: CAISDTGTSGRSSYEQYF
CDR3nt: TGTGCCATCAGTGACACCGGGACTAGCGGGAGGAGCTCCTACGAGCAGTACTTC

d_gene: .
abundance: few
j_gene: TRBJ1-1
v_gene: TRBV4-1
CDR3aa: CASSQERWNTEAFF
CDR3nt: TGTGCCAGCAGCCAAGAGCGCTGGAACACTGAAGCTTTCTTT

d_gene: TRBD1
abundance: few
j_gene: TRBJ1-1
v_gene: TRBV6-5
CDR3aa: CASSYTYPVGPGGRGTEAFF
CDR3nt: TGTGCCAGCAGTTACACCTACCCTGTGGGGCCAGGGGGGCGCGGCACTGAAGCTTTCTTT

d_gene: .
abundance: .
j_gene: TRBJ1-1
v_gene: TRBV4-3
CDR3aa: CASRDGHTEAFF
CDR3nt: TGCGCCAGCAGAGATGGGCACACTGAAGCTTTCTTT

d_gene: .
abundance: many
j_gene: TRBJ1-2
v_gene: TRBV29-1
CDR3aa: CSVEEGPLNYGYTF
CDR3nt: TGCAGCGTTGAGGAGGGGCCCCTTAACTATGGCTACACCTTC

d_gene: TRBD1
abundance: many
j_gene: TRBJ1-5
v_gene: TRBV12-3/TRBV12-4
CDR3aa: CASREGARQPQHF
CDR3nt: TGTGCCAGCAGGGAGGGGGCCAGGCAGCCCCAGCATTTT

d_gene: .
abundance: many
j_gene: TRBJ1-2
v_gene: TRBV24-1
CDR3aa: CATSDPRDTNYGYTF
CDR3nt: TGTGCCACCAGTGATCCCCGGGACACAAACTATGGCTACACCTTC

d_gene: .
abundance: .
j_gene: TRBJ2-5
v_gene: TRBV20-1
CDR3aa: CSAPEPGRAQETQYF
CDR3nt: TGCAGTGCCCCAGAACCAGGGCGGGCCCAAGAGACCCAGTACTTC

d_gene: .
abundance: .
j_gene: TRBJ2-7
v_gene: TRBV20-1
CDR3aa: CSAPPDVAGWGEQYF
CDR3nt: TGCAGTGCTCCTCCCGATGTGGCGGGATGGGGAGAGCAGTACTTC

d_gene: .
abundance: few
j_gene: TRBJ2-2
v_gene: TRBV6-6
CDR3aa: CASRPPGRTTGELFF
CDR3nt: TGTGCCAGCAGGCCCCCTGGGAGGACCACCGGGGAGCTGTTTTTT

d_gene: .
abundance: .
j_gene: TRBJ2-6
v_gene: TRBV10-3
CDR3aa: CAILGANVLTF
CDR3nt: TGTGCCATCTTGGGGGCCAACGTCCTGACTTTC

d_gene: .
abundance: .
j_gene: TRBJ2-6
v_gene: TRBV12-3/TRBV12-4
CDR3aa: CASSYAWGRPGANVLTF
CDR3nt: TGTGCCAGCAGTTACGCGTGGGGCAGGCCTGGGGCCAACGTCCTGACTTTC

d_gene: .
abundance: .
j_gene: TRBJ2-5
v_gene: TRBV25-1
CDR3aa: CASSLACQETQYF
CDR3nt: TGTGCCAGCAGCTTAGCCTGCCAAGAGACCCAGTACTTC

d_gene: .
abundance: many
j_gene: TRBJ1-3
v_gene: TRBV7-9
CDR3aa: CASSLAGNTIYF
CDR3nt: TGTGCCAGCAGCTTAGCGGGAAACACCATATATTTT

d_gene: .
abundance: .
j_gene: TRBJ1-1
v_gene: TRBV7-9
CDR3aa: CASSLIEDPEAFF
CDR3nt: TGTGCCAGCAGCTTGATTGAGGATCCCGAAGCTTTCTTT

d_gene: TRBD1
abundance: few
j_gene: TRBJ2-7
v_gene: TRBV6-1
CDR3aa: CASSAHRGYEQYF
CDR3nt: TGTGCCAGCAGTGCCCACAGGGGGTACGAGCAGTACTTC

d_gene: TRBD1
abundance: .
j_gene: TRBJ2-7
v_gene: TRBV29-1
CDR3aa: CSTGTGFYEQYF
CDR3nt: TGCAGCACCGGGACAGGGTTCTACGAGCAGTACTTC

d_gene: .
abundance: few
j_gene: TRBJ1-4
v_gene: TRBV7-9
CDR3aa: CASSPTANEKLFF
CDR3nt: TGTGCCAGCAGCCCGACGGCTAATGAAAAACTGTTTTTT

d_gene: TRBD2
abundance: few
j_gene: TRBJ2-7
v_gene: TRBV20-1
CDR3aa: CSATSGRRYEQYF
CDR3nt: TGCAGTGCTACTAGCGGGAGGAGGTACGAGCAGTACTTC

d_gene: .
abundance: .
j_gene: TRBJ2-2
v_gene: TRBV19
CDR3aa: CASSRDRRGANTGELFF
CDR3nt: TGTGCCAGTAGCCGGGACCGGCGTGGGGCAAACACCGGGGAGCTGTTTTTT

d_gene: .
abundance: .
j_gene: TRBJ2-5
v_gene: TRBV9
CDR3aa: CASSVDTGTQETQYF
CDR3nt: TGTGCCAGCAGCGTAGATACAGGGACCCAAGAGACCCAGTACTTC

d_gene: TRBD2
abundance: many
j_gene: TRBJ2-5
v_gene: TRBV15
CDR3aa: CATSRPDGRVEETQYF
CDR3nt: TGTGCCACCAGCAGACCAGATGGGAGGGTCGAAGAGACCCAGTACTTC

d_gene: .
abundance: many
j_gene: TRBJ1-2
v_gene: TRBV2
CDR3aa: CASSEDREGGYTF
CDR3nt: TGTGCCAGCAGTGAAGACAGGGAGGGCGGCTACACCTTC

d_gene: TRBD1
abundance: few
j_gene: TRBJ1-1
v_gene: TRBV29-1
CDR3aa: CSVIKGARAEAFF
CDR3nt: TGCAGCGTTATTAAGGGGGCGCGAGCCGAAGCTTTCTTT

d_gene: TRBD2
abundance: many
j_gene: TRBJ2-5
v_gene: TRBV29-1
CDR3aa: CSVGTSGMKGTQYF
CDR3nt: TGCAGCGTTGGGACTAGCGGGATGAAGGGGACCCAGTACTTC

d_gene: TRBD1
abundance: .
j_gene: TRBJ2-5
v_gene: TRBV20-1
CDR3aa: CSARDEGAEETQYF
CDR3nt: TGCAGTGCTAGAGACGAGGGGGCTGAGGAGACCCAGTACTTC

d_gene: .
abundance: many
j_gene: TRBJ1-1
v_gene: TRBV10-3
CDR3aa: CAISEYGGGSTEAFF
CDR3nt: TGTGCCATCAGTGAGTACGGGGGCGGAAGCACTGAAGCTTTCTTT

d_gene: TRBD2
abundance: .
j_gene: TRBJ2-5
v_gene: TRBV19
CDR3aa: CASSIELAGTQETQYF
CDR3nt: TGTGCCAGTAGTATCGAACTAGCGGGGACCCAAGAGACCCAGTACTTC

d_gene: .
abundance: many
j_gene: TRBJ2-7
v_gene: TRBV9
CDR3aa: CASSASGGTGSEQYF
CDR3nt: TGTGCCAGCAGCGCCAGCGGGGGGACAGGTTCCGAGCAGTACTTC

d_gene: TRBD1
abundance: .
j_gene: TRBJ1-2
v_gene: TRBV7-9
CDR3aa: CASSWRQGAVYGYTF
CDR3nt: TGTGCCAGCAGCTGGAGACAGGGGGCAGTCTATGGCTACACCTTC

d_gene: TRBD1
abundance: .
j_gene: TRBJ2-5
v_gene: TRBV9
CDR3aa: CASRYDRGQETQYF
CDR3nt: TGTGCCAGCAGATATGACAGGGGGCAAGAGACCCAGTACTTC

d_gene: TRBD2
abundance: many
j_gene: TRBJ2-2
v_gene: TRBV7-9
CDR3aa: CASSLAGLASGELFF
CDR3nt: TGTGCCAGCAGCTTAGCGGGACTAGCTTCCGGGGAGCTGTTTTTT

d_gene: .
abundance: few
j_gene: TRBJ1-3
v_gene: TRBV5-1
CDR3aa: CASSIGTQVSGNTIYF
CDR3nt: TGCGCCAGCAGCATCGGGACGCAAGTCTCTGGAAACACCATATATTTT